This T cell receptor (beta chain) was sequenced in a study of blood T cell repertoires in COVID-19 (TCRdb year 2020). Some background on the complete study: Samples from collaborators originated in the United States, Italy and Spain and spanned both the acute and convalescent phases of COVID-19. Sample metadata almost always included a de-identified subject ID, COVID-19 status, age in years and sex. A freely available public database, intended as a resource for researchers studying the immune response to SARS-CoV-2, is where the repertoires were released. The samples were drawn from the first 160 participants of the ongoing ImmuneRACE study and from about 1,200 subjects provided by 6 global collaborators. Subjects who had been exposed to COVID-19, were actively infected with it, or had recovered from it provided the deeply sampled blood TCRbeta repertoires that made up the dataset. The material from the prospective study consisted of cDNA or gDNA derived from T cells, B-cell-depleted T cells, or PBMCs. HLA class I and class II types, where available, came from metadata supplied by the sample provider rather than from assay-based typing. General findings and caveats noted by the study authors: The quantity of clinical and demographic metadata differed by source and by participant and was supplied without curation.

V drops 0 bases and J drops 10 bases, leaving 14 bases in between. Inclusive of the bounding cysteine and phenylalanine, the CDR3 is 15 residues long. Kept here is only the CDR3 DNA, which spans 45 bases and is read in frame from base 1. For CDR1 and CDR2, the germline V gene (reference sequence) lists SGHKS and YYEKEE. In this sample, this clone turned up a few times. What antigen it recognizes has not been identified. No clone much larger than this one lies a single base away; base qualities are absent. TCRbeta CDR3 regions were amplified from genomic DNA by means of the immunoSEQ Assay, a bias-controlled multiplex PCR. On the authors' methods: The number of nucleated cells in each sample was estimated from the amplification of reference gene primers within the assay. Sequence reads were collapsed and filtered to measure the absolute abundance of every unique TCRbeta CDR3 rearrangement. For each sample, productive Simpson clonality was calculated as the square root of Simpson's diversity index over productive rearrangements. TCRdb holds this immuneACCESS table with in-frame rearrangements only. Some clones are missing; in checked studies, unresolved V genes explain under half, and the rest has no known cause. D and trimming come from the DNA, and the V and J calls and clone size come from that table. The table for this sample lists about 280,000 clones; approximately 85% of them were counted only once. Roughly 5.3% of the sample goes to the ten largest clones.

Whole blood was collected in K2EDTA tubes by collaborating institutions according to the institutions' own protocols. Collaborator samples were shipped for TCRbeta analysis as frozen whole blood, isolated PBMCs, or DNA extracted from either sample type. The source of this sequence is a man aged 50-59 years with active or convalescent COVID-19. What was sequenced was peripheral blood. The receptor chain draws on TRBV5-5 and TRBJ1-6; a confident D gene designation cannot be given. The CDR3 in this case is CASSLARYESSPLHF. The nucleotides are TGTGCCAGCAGCTTGGCTAGGTACGAGAGCTCACCCCTCCACTTT. The full variable domain, with segments outside the CDR3 supplied by the reference TRBV5-5 and TRBJ1-6 proteins, appears as DAGVTQSPTHLIKTRGQQVTLRCSPISGHKSVSWYQQVLGQGPQFIFQYYEKEERGRGNFPDRFSARQFPNYSSELNVNALLLGDSALYLCASSLARYESSPLHFGNGTRLTVT.